This TCR beta chain is drawn from a study of long-term antiretroviral therapy in people with HIV (dated 2022 in TCRdb). With respect to the entire study: The earliest samples were collected roughly a decade before the 2015 WHO recommendation for immediate ART, at a time when ART was usually postponed until CD4 counts fell. Test extractions of a monoclonal T-cell line alongside fewer than 40 polyclonal samples showed no cross-contamination during QIAcube processing. From 30 adults with confirmed HIV infection, the cohort provided roughly 200 cryopreserved PBMC samples, gathered serially across a mean of roughly 6 years (range 1-12). A retrospective serial study tested whether ART initiation and durable HIV suppression were associated with changes in peripheral blood TRB repertoire composition and diversity. Of the 30 to 35 participants with HIV, approximately 11 were female. Points the paper makes about the study in general: Narrower CDR3 length ranges were observed in HIV repertoires than in controls, and an antigen-experienced repertoire with only a slight naive shift after ART was suggested by the network structure. Since PBMC availability was limited, sequencing covered only the TCR beta chain, with no alpha chain pairing. ART initiation was associated with a significant increase in TRB diversity, but diversity stayed significantly below transplant donor controls even after long-term ART. The samples were dated from about 2004 to 2017, and the ART regimens that were used may be less effective than current ART regimens. At every time point, the repertoire was dominated by expanded TRB clones first identified before ART initiation, although this dominance fluctuated and, in many PLHIV, declined after ART. No data were available on ART adherence, viral resistance or therapy changes, limiting inferences about post-ART repertoire changes. Because cell numbers in pre-ART samples were limited, unsorted PBMC were profiled instead of sorted CD4+ and CD8+ T cells.

In regard to this clone: It lacks a known antigen. Per-base qualities were not stored, and no clone one base away is much larger.

Based on the germline V gene (reference sequence), the CDR1 and CDR2 sequences are LNHNV and YYDKDF. From the cysteine up to the phenylalanine, the CDR3 has a length of 18 residues. Only CDR3 DNA is held: 54 bases, read in frame from base 1. V is trimmed back by 3 bases and J by 0 bases, and the junction contains 11 bases that no gene match accounts for. The immunoSEQ hsTCRB v3.0 assay was used at survey level resolution to sequence the TRB variable region. The targeted TRB sequencing depth was roughly 40,000-50,000 T-cell genomes per sample. An Illumina MiSeq with a v3 150-cycle kit was used to sequence the pooled TRB libraries. In the source study's methods: Repertoire analysis ran in R within a reproducible Nextflow workflow covering QC, data transformation and analysis. Custom analyses were implemented in LymphoSeq2, an R package for AIRR-Seq data exploration. Four samples yielding fewer than 5000 total TRB sequences were excluded, leaving 188 analyzed HIV repertoires. Of the roughly 190 retained HIV repertoires, about 59 were collected before and 120 to 130 after ART initiation. Repertoires were downsampled to 5000 TRB nucleotide sequences, and summary statistics were averaged over 100 downsampling iterations. TRB sequences were retained for analysis only if CDR3 regions of at least seven amino acids were present. Two measures captured diversity: a Shannon entropy-derived clonality score and the Gini coefficient. Repertoire networks linked the top 5000 CDR3 amino acid sequences whenever two sequences differed by an edit distance of one. Antigen specificity groups and MHC restriction were predicted for TRB CDR3 amino acid sequences with GLIPH2. Known CMV, EBV, HIV or tissue antigen associations were flagged by matching CDR3 amino acid sequences against VDJdb and McPAS-TCR. Pre-ART, post-ART and control groups were compared with Wilcoxon signed-rank tests and Holm-Bonferroni correction. Imported from immuneACCESS, the table was reduced by TCRdb to in-frame sequences with V and J called. These copies leave out some clones; in studies compared against another copy, an unresolved V gene accounts for under half, and the cause of the remainder is not known. For V, J and clone size, that table is used; D and trimming come from the DNA. The sample table holds around 21,000 clones, of which roughly 80% were seen once. The ten most abundant clones make up about 6% of the sample.

Participants were included only if at least one PBMC sample before ART initiation and at least two post-ART samples were available. Treatment was received in the United States of America by all participants with HIV. Before DNA extraction, cryopreserved samples containing roughly 0.85-11 million PBMC were thawed and washed. At the time of the earliest PBMC sample for each participant with HIV, ages ranged from about 23 to 60 years. Per participant, PBMC samples came from 1-4 timepoints prior to ART initiation and 2-8 timepoints following ART initiation, for a median of 7 samples. Serial HIV viral load, CD4+ T-cell count, ART history and demographic data were obtained for every participant. Genomic DNA was extracted from unsorted PBMC with a Qiagen kit on a QIAcube, with processing performed in batches of 12 samples.

In this chain, TRBV15 is recombined with TRBJ2-7, and TRBD2 aligns with 10 junction nucleotides. The specimen comprised unsorted PBMCs, sampled 0.2 years after starting antiretroviral therapy. The receptor comes from a woman in her 30s with HIV. CDR3 region: CATSSQAFRTSGSYEQYF. The sequenced DNA is TGTGCCACCAGCAGCCAGGCCTTTAGGACTAGCGGCTCCTACGAGCAGTACTTC.